Here is one T cell receptor beta chain with its context. What it binds is unknown. The data originate from a study of neurological immune-mediated disorders. Findings of the study overall: Whereas HTLV-1-associated myelopathy showed the most TCR clonal expansion, multiple sclerosis showed the least, with levels below those of healthy controls.

It was by 5'RACE with 10-nucleotide random UMIs that the cDNA was made. In every sequencing run, more than 170 million TCR-beta sequences were generated from 15-18 subjects. TCRdb reanalysed the 5' RACE reads using MiXCR and keeps one entry per CDR3 protein. The repertoire holds 40,000 to 55,000 distinct CDR3 sequences, 10% seen once, with around 20% in the top ten. CDR1 and CDR2 (germline): SGHRS, YFSETQ. The CDR3 extends over 16 amino acids. Trimming pared 4 bases from V and 0 bases from J, leaving 15 bases between. The sequenced sample was PBMCs. The sequence was obtained from a woman aged 40 to 50 with HTLV-1-associated myelopathy (HAM/TSP). This sequence joins TRBV5-1 and TRBJ2-3, with D unresolved. CDR3 in DNA: TGCGCCAGCAGCCCTTGGGTCCAACCGAGCACAGATACGCAGTATTTT. It codes for CASSPWVQPSTDTQYF.